This paragraph reports one TCR beta chain. This specimen belongs to a study of blood T cell repertoires in COVID-19. Study overall: Collection of acute and convalescent COVID-19 samples took place in the United States, Italy and Spain. In each case, the material was cDNA or gDNA derived from T cells, B-cell-depleted T cells, or PBMCs.

The germline V gene has CDR1 LGHDT and CDR2 YNNKEL (reference sequence). This CDR3 is 15 amino acids long. V lost 6 bases and J lost 5; bases outside the gene matches: 8. Methods used by the authors: Amplified reference gene primers provided the basis for estimating nucleated cell counts. Repertoires were generated with immunoSEQ multiplex PCR, while TCRdb's copy carries only in-frame clones and drops some. V and J calls and clone size come straight from that table; D and trimming were deduced from the DNA. This repertoire shows fewer than 350,000 clones, approximately 84% found once; its top ten account for over 2%.

The sequenced sample was peripheral blood. The sequence was obtained from a woman aged 30 to 39 who had recovered from COVID-19. The chain links TRBV3-1 (or the pseudogene TRBV3-2) to TRBJ2-1; 9 bases match TRBD2. The DNA for the CDR3 is TGTGCCAGCAGTACCACCCTAGCGGGAAACAATGAGCAGTTCTTC. As protein: CASSTTLAGNNEQFF.